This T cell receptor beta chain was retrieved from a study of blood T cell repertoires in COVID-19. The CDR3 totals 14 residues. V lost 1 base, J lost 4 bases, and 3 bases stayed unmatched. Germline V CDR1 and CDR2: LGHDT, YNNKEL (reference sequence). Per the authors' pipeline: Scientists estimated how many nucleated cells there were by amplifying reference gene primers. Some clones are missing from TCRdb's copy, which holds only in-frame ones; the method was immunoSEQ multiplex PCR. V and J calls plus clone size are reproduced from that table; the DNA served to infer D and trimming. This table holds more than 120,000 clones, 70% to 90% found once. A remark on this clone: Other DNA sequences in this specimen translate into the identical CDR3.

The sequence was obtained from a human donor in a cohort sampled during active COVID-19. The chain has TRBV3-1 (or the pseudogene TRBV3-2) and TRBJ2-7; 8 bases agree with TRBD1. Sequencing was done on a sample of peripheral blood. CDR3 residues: CASSQGTGSYEQYF. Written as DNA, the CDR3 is TGTGCCAGCAGCCAAGGGACAGGGTCTTACGAGCAGTACTTC.